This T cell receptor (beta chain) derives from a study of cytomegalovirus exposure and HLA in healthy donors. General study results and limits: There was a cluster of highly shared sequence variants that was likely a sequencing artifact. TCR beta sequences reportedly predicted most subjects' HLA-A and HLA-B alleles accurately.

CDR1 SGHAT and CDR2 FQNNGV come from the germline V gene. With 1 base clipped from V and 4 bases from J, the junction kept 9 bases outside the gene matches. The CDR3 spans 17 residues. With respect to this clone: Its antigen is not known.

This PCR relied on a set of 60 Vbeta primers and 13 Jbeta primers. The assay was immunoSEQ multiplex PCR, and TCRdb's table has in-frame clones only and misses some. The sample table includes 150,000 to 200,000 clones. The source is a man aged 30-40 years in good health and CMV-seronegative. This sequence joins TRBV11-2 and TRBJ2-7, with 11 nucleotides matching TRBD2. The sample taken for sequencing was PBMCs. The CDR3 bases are TGTGCCAGCAGCTTAGTCGGTCTAGCGGGAGGCGATTACGAGCAGTACTTC. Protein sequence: CASSLVGLAGGDYEQYF.